What follows are 13 T cell receptor beta chains derived from one specimen sequenced in a study of cytomegalovirus exposure and HLA in healthy donors. Here immunoSEQ multiplex PCR was the method, and the copy in TCRdb shows in-frame clones only, minus some. The sample comprises approximately 70,000 clones, 94% of which are singletons, and 0.55% to 0.65% rests with the top ten. Input material: PBMCs. The receptor source for this set is a woman aged 18-29 years in good health and CMV-seronegative.

V and J are TRBV18 and TRBJ1-6; D gene unclear. From germline, CDR1 is KGHSH and CDR2 LQKENI. The CDR3 has 15 amino acids. Trimming pared 2 bases from V and 1 base from J, leaving 6 bases between. DNA of the CDR3: TGTGCCAGCTCACCAGAGGTTTCCTATAATTCACCCCTCCACTTT. This encodes CASSPEVSYNSPLHF.

The chain employs TRBV4-1 and TRBJ1-1, with 7 bases that match TRBD1. Germline values: CDR1 MGHRA, CDR2 YSYEKL. This CDR3 is built from 15 residues. V dropped 1 base and J dropped 5; count of bases not matched to a gene: 7. The CDR3 DNA follows: TGCGCCAGCAGCCAAGTTGGGACAGTGGGTACTGAAGCTTTCTTT. It encodes CASSQVGTVGTEAFF.

This clone was found once. V and J are TRBV6-5 and TRBJ1-2; no firm D call. This CDR3 spans 14 amino acids. Deletions cut 0 bases from V and 8 bases from J, with 13 bases between. CDR1 is MNHEY, CDR2 SVGAGI, per germline. The CDR3: CASSYSSTAGGYTF. In DNA form, the CDR3 reads TGTGCCAGCAGTTACTCGAGTACCGCGGGGGGCTACACCTTC.

This chain connects TRBV5-1 to TRBJ1-4, with TRBD1 identical over 7 bases. The length of the CDR3 is 17 residues. Looked up from germline, CDR1 is SGHRS and CDR2 is YFSETQ. J gave up 0 bases and V 4 bases, and 9 bases lay outside the gene matches. The chain's CDR3 is CASSIGGGPTTNEKLFF. The CDR3 DNA sequence: TGCGCCAGCAGCATAGGAGGGGGCCCCACAACTAATGAAAAACTGTTTTTT.

J is TRBJ1-6 and V is TRBV7-9, with D hard to call. Germline V lookup: CDR1 SEHNR, CDR2 FQNEAQ (reference sequence). The CDR3 is 17 amino acids. Deletions cut 5 bases from V and 7 bases from J, with 21 bases between. The CDR3, as DNA: TGTGCCAGCAGCCCCGGAGCCTCAGTGACTACGAATTCACCCCTCCACTTT. Its translation is CASSPGASVTTNSPLHF.

This clone was seen a single time. The chain recombines TRBV11-1 with TRBJ2-7, with TRBD2 matching 12 bases. This CDR3 has 15 amino acids. Germline CDR1 reads SGHAT; CDR2 reads FQDESV (reference sequence). V lost 5 bases and J lost 2; bases outside the gene matches: 4. The CDR3 protein is CASSHLAGGPYEQYF. The CDR3 coding sequence is TGTGCCAGCAGCCATCTAGCGGGGGGGCCCTACGAGCAGTACTTC.

Remarks on this clone: An end of the junction does not agree with germline; a read error may underlie this. The V and J genes are TRBV2 and TRBJ1-1; 7 bases line up with TRBD1. Germline lookup yields CDR1 SNHLY and CDR2 FYNNEI. The CDR3 loop spans 12 amino acids. CDR3 sequence: CASGKVGQSCPF. CDR3 nucleotides: TGTGCCAGCGGAAAAGTGGGACAGTCATGCCCGTTT.

The V call is TRBV18, the J call TRBJ2-7; no definite D call. Trimming took off 0 bases at V and 2 bases at J, with 5 bases between the two ends. The germline V gene has CDR1 KGHSH and CDR2 LQKENI. The CDR3 has 13 amino acids. Here the CDR3 DNA reads TGTGCCAGCTCACCACCGTCTACCTACGAGCAGTACTTC. Translated, it gives CASSPPSTYEQYF.

There are a few counts of this clone. The rearrangement links TRBV28 to TRBJ1-5; D is undetermined. V was trimmed by 5 bases and J by 4 bases, leaving 21 bases between them. The CDR3 contains 17 residues. Germline lookup yields CDR1 MDHEN and CDR2 SYDVKM. The CDR3, as DNA: TGTGCCAGCAGTCCTGACACCGTCGGGGTAGGAAATCAGCCCCAGCATTTT. This sequence encodes CASSPDTVGVGNQPQHF.

The V gene is TRBV27, the J gene TRBJ2-1; D remains unclear. The V gene's germline CDR1 is MNHEY and CDR2 SMNVEV (reference sequence). V was pared by 6 bases and J by 6 bases, with 15 bases between. This CDR3 is 14 amino acids long. The DNA for the CDR3 is TGTGCCAGCAGCTTAGAAGCTTATAGCAATGAGCAGTTCTTC. This sequence encodes CASSLEAYSNEQFF.

This chain links TRBV7-3 with TRBJ2-7; 12 bases fit TRBD2. CDR1 SGHTA and CDR2 FQGTGA come from the germline V gene. The V and J ends lost 5 bases and 5 bases, in that order; junction bases with no gene match: 7. The CDR3 runs 15 residues. CDR3 nucleotide sequence: TGTGCCAGCAGCCCGCTAGCGGGGGGGCTCCACGAGCAGTACTTC. It is translated as CASSPLAGGLHEQYF.

The CDR3 reads CASSPRQGLGQPQHF. As DNA, the CDR3 is TGTGCCAGCTCACCACGACAGGGTTTGGGTCAGCCCCAGCATTTT. V gene TRBV18 combines with J gene TRBJ1-5; 7 bases map to TRBD1. The junction had 6 bases not matched to a gene; V was cut back by 1 base and J by 6 bases. Looked up from germline, CDR1 is KGHSH and CDR2 is LQKENI. The CDR3 contains 15 residues.

The rearrangement joins TRBV18 to TRBJ2-7; D perhaps matches TRBD1 (5 bases). With 6 bases removed from V and 3 bases from J, the gap between germline ends came to 21 bases. Looked up from germline, CDR1 is KGHSH and CDR2 is LQKENI. This CDR3 has 16 amino acids. The CDR3 DNA reads as TGTGCCAGCTCGGGTAGGGGAATTCAGGGCGGCTACGAGCAGTACTTC. Translating gives CASSGRGIQGGYEQYF.